The 30 T cell receptor beta chains presented below share a single source sample, sequenced in a study of CD8+ T cells in alopecia areata. Scientists pooled cutaneous lymph node cells and sorted them on CD4, CD8alpha, NKG2D, NKG2ACE and other markers. Extracted RNA was reverse transcribed, and the resulting cDNA served as sequencing template. Some clones are missing from TCRdb's copy, which holds only in-frame ones; the method was immunoSEQ multiplex PCR. The sample includes 290,000 or so clones, none of them occurring once. Specimen: CD4+ T cells sorted from a lymph node. These receptors originate from a C3H/HeJ mouse with alopecia areata. The MHC haplotype of the strain is H2-k.

Concerning this clone itself: The listed genes are named as in mouse. The CDR3 goes on 4 residues after the read ends, and that part is filled in from the germline J gene. V gene TRBV5 combines with J gene TRBJ2-5; 7 bases are a match to TRBD1. The CDR3 is 14 residues long. Germline V gene data show CDR1 as LGHNA and CDR2 as YNLKQL (reference sequence). The chain's CDR3 is CASSQQTGKDTQYF. The sequenced part of the CDR3 DNA is TGTGCCAGCAGCCAACAGACAGGGAAAGAC.

This clone has a handful of counts. Each gene name is a mouse one. Read coverage stops 4 residues before the CDR3 terminus; the germline J gene supplies the remainder. Other DNA sequences in the same sample also yield this CDR3. The chain uses TRBV13-2 and TRBJ2-1; 8 bases map to TRBD1. This CDR3 comprises 15 residues. Trimming at V came to 0 bases and at J to 4 bases, leaving 3 bases not matched to a gene. The germline V gene encodes CDR1 NNHNN and CDR2 SYGAGS (reference sequence). The CDR3 region is CASGDAGTGYAEQFF. Incomplete CDR3 DNA: TGTGCCAGCGGTGATGCAGGGACAGGATATGCT.

Comments on this clone: The gene names given are mouse names. The CDR3 bases that were read are TGTGCCAGCAACCGGGACAGGGGATAT. This gives the protein CASNRDRGY. The complete CDR3 reads CASNRDRGYEQYF. The chain links TRBV13-1 to TRBJ2-7, with TRBD1 matching 10 bases. The missing CDR3 end, 4 residues past where the read stops, is filled in from the germline J gene. The CDR3 contains 13 residues. CDR1 NSHNY and CDR2 SYGAGN come from the germline V gene.

Of note for this clone: Gene names refer to mouse genes. The DNA ends 4 residues before the CDR3 does, and the rest of the CDR3 is filled in from the germline J gene. The rearrangement joins TRBV1 to TRBJ2-7; 10 bases fit TRBD1. V lost 5 bases, J lost 3 bases, and 4 bases stayed unmatched. CDR1 and CDR2 from the germline V gene are NSQYPW and LRSPGD (reference sequence). CDR3 length: 14 amino acids. Here the CDR3 reads CTCSTDRGVYEQYF. The sequenced CDR3 bases are TGCACCTGCAGTACGGACAGGGGGGTCTAT.

This clone occurred a few times. Genes here carry mouse names. With the read ending 4 residues before the CDR3 end, the germline J gene is used to fill in that end. This CDR3 is also generated by other DNA sequences in the sample. The chain uses TRBV5 and TRBJ2-7, with TRBD2 matching 8 bases. The CDR3 covers 15 residues. Germline lookup yields CDR1 LGHNA and CDR2 YNLKQL (reference sequence). The ends lost 1 base at V and 0 bases at J; junction bases unmatched: 2. The CDR3 spells CASSQAGGRSYEQYF. CDR3 DNA, as far as it was read: TGTGCCAGCAGCCAAGCGGGGGGGCGCTCCTAT.

This clone has just a few counts. The germline and genes are mouse ones. The CDR3 is cut off 4 residues early in the read; its end comes from the germline J gene. This rearrangement joins TRBV19 to TRBJ2-1; 9 nucleotides align to TRBD2. Germline CDR1 is FNHDT and CDR2 is SITEND (reference sequence). After removal of 1 base from V and 3 bases from J, the junction contained 2 bases not matched to a gene. This CDR3 region has 15 residues. The sequenced part of the CDR3 DNA is TGTGCCAGCAGTATAACTGGGGGGAGCTATGCT. Protein sequence: CASSITGGSYA. The CDR3 in full is CASSITGGSYAEQFF.

Worth noting for this clone: The gene names given are mouse names. Read sequence stops 3 residues before the CDR3 end, and the germline J gene provides the missing end. The chain has TRBV1 and TRBJ1-6; D not resolved. TRBJ1-6 is placed among ORFs of uncertain function. Germline assignment: CDR1 NSQYPW and CDR2 LRSPGD (reference sequence). CDR3 size: 15 residues. The ends were cut back, 3 bases at V and 0 bases at J, with 6 bases in the middle. The CDR3 bases that were read are TGCACCTGCAGTGCGCCAGGTTCCTATAATTCGCCC. Its protein is CTCSAPGSYNSP. The whole CDR3 sequence is CTCSAPGSYNSPLYF.

There are a few counts of this clone. Gene names are the mouse ones. The read ends 4 residues before the CDR3 terminus; that terminus is restored from the germline J gene. The V gene is TRBV13-3, the J gene TRBJ1-1, with D possibly TRBD1 on 6 matching bases. The V and J ends lost 2 bases and 3 bases respectively, with 11 bases between them. The germline V gene has CDR1 NNHDY and CDR2 SYVADS. The CDR3 length is 14 residues. CDR3 region: CASSEETGDTEVFF. The DNA read from the CDR3 is TGTGCCAGCAGTGAAGAGACAGGCGACACA.

This clone was seen a handful of times. Gene labels here are mouse ones. Read sequence stops 4 residues before the CDR3 end, and the germline J gene provides the missing end. Other DNA sequences of this sample code for an identical CDR3. The V and J genes are TRBV19 and TRBJ2-1; D may be TRBD2 (6 bases). The length of the CDR3 is 14 residues. Germline CDR1 FNHDT, CDR2 SITEND (reference sequence). The V and J ends lost 2 bases and 1 base respectively, with 7 bases between them. The CDR3 here is CASSIGGNYAEQFF. The CDR3 bases that were read are TGTGCCAGCAGTATCGGGGGGAACTATGCT.

Comments on this clone: Here the gene names and germline are mouse. CDR3 DNA (partial): TGTGCCAGCAGCGACAGGGCTGCAAACTCC. It codes for CASSDRAANS. Given in full, the CDR3 is CASSDRAANSDYTF. The V call is TRBV5, the J call TRBJ1-2, with 7 bases that match TRBD1. Read sequence stops 4 residues before the CDR3 end, and the germline J gene provides the missing end. From germline, CDR1 is LGHNA and CDR2 YNLKQL (reference sequence). The ends lost 5 bases at V and 0 bases at J; junction bases unmatched: 3. The CDR3 sequence is 14 residues long.

As regards this clone: Gene names are the mouse ones. The read halts 4 residues ahead of the CDR3 end, with the missing end drawn from the germline J gene. V is TRBV13-1 and J is TRBJ2-4, with TRBD2 as a possible D gene (6 bases). There are 14 residues in the CDR3. The germline CDR1 and CDR2 sequences are NSHNY and SYGAGN. The sequenced part of the CDR3 DNA is TGTGCCAGCAGTGATGGGTACCTGGGGAAC. The encoded protein is CASSDGYLGN. The whole CDR3 is CASSDGYLGNTLYF.

With respect to this clone: Any gene name here is a mouse gene name. The read falls 4 residues short of the CDR3 end, and the missing part is taken from the germline J gene. V is TRBV31 and J is TRBJ1-2; 10 nucleotides align to TRBD1. This CDR3 is 15 amino acids long. Trimming took 1 base from V and 4 from J; bases not matched to a gene: 6. Germline V gene sequence: CDR1 GKSSPN, CDR2 SITVG. CDR3: CAWSHSGTGASDYTF. The sequenced part of the CDR3 DNA is TGTGCCTGGAGTCACTCCGGGACAGGGGCCTCC.

Notes on this clone: The gene names given are mouse names. The read finishes 4 residues shy of the CDR3 end, and the germline J gene is used to complete it. The chain recombines TRBV1 with TRBJ2-2; 8 bases map to TRBD2. The CDR3 has 16 residues. V was clipped by 3 bases and J by 1 base; unmatched bases: 4. The germline V gene encodes CDR1 NSQYPW and CDR2 LRSPGD (reference sequence). The DNA read from the CDR3 is TGCACCTGCAGTGCCAAACTGGGGGAAAACACCGGG. Its protein product is CTCSAKLGENTG. The entire CDR3 is CTCSAKLGENTGQLYF.

In this sample, this clone turned up a few times. Gene names denote mouse genes. Coverage ceases 4 residues before the CDR3 finishes, and the germline J gene fills in the end. The J gene is TRBJ2-2, the V gene TRBV13-1; possibly TRBD1 for D (6 bases). Trimming removed 3 bases from V and 0 bases from J, with 9 bases in between. CDR3 length equals 15 residues. The germline gives CDR1 NSHNY, CDR2 SYGAGN. Incomplete CDR3 DNA: TGTGCCAGCAGTGCACAGGGACCAAACACCGGG. It yields the protein CASSAQGPNTG. In full, the CDR3 reads CASSAQGPNTGQLYF.

This clone showed up just a few times. Gene names refer to mouse genes. The read is 4 residues too short to cover the CDR3 end, so that end is filled in from the germline J gene. This chain links TRBV5 with TRBJ2-1, with D perhaps matching TRBD2 (6 bases). V dropped 4 bases and J dropped 4 bases, with 14 bases sitting between them. The length of the CDR3 is 15 residues. Germline V gene sequence: CDR1 LGHNA, CDR2 YNLKQL (reference sequence). CDR3 residues: CASSRPTGRYAEQFF. CDR3 DNA (partial): TGTGCCAGCAGCCGCCCGACTGGTCGGTATGCT.

This clone was detected a few times. These gene names are mouse names. The CDR3 goes on 4 residues after the read ends, and that part is filled in from the germline J gene. V gene TRBV1 combines with J gene TRBJ2-1; D call uncertain. This CDR3 spans 15 amino acids. Germline V lookup: CDR1 NSQYPW, CDR2 LRSPGD (reference sequence). The V and J ends lost 0 bases and 2 bases respectively, with 8 bases between them. The CDR3 loop is CTCSADRVYYAEQFF. The sequenced part of the CDR3 DNA is TGCACCTGCAGTGCAGATAGGGTATACTATGCT.

With respect to this clone: The gene names here belong to mouse. The CDR3 goes on 4 residues after the read ends, and that part is filled in from the germline J gene. The chain has TRBV1 and TRBJ1-1, with D tentatively TRBD1 (6 bases). CDR1 is NSQYPW, CDR2 LRSPGD, per germline (reference sequence). CDR3 size: 15 residues. Trimming pared 2 bases from V and 0 bases from J, leaving 10 bases between. The CDR3 loop is CTCSATGQANTEVFF. The sequenced CDR3 bases are TGCACCTGCAGTGCAACGGGACAAGCAAACACA. Complete variable domain (other parts from reference TRBV1 and TRBJ1-1): VTLLEQNPRWRLVPRGQAVNLRCILKNSQYPWMSWYQQDLQKQLQWLFTLRSPGDKEVKSLPGADYLATRVTDTELRLQVANMSQGRTLYCTCSATGQANTEVFFGKGTRLTVV.

There are a few counts of this clone. Mouse gene names apply. The CDR3 end is not reached by the read, which stops 4 residues before it; the germline J gene fills it in. Different DNA sequences within this sample yield the same CDR3. The chain uses TRBV1 and TRBJ2-3; D is ambiguous. V lost 0 bases and J 0 bases, leaving 7 bases between the germline ends. This CDR3 has 15 residues. Germline V gene lookup returns CDR1 NSQYPW and CDR2 LRSPGD (reference sequence). CDR3 protein: CTCSADTASAETLYF. The CDR3 bases that were read are TGCACCTGCAGTGCAGACACAGCTAGTGCAGAA.

This clone has a handful of counts. The gene names given are mouse names. The read ends 4 residues shy of where the CDR3 ends; the end is completed using the germline J gene. This sequence joins TRBV19 and TRBJ1-1; weak D call: TRBD1 (5 bases). V lost 4 bases and J 2 bases, leaving 15 bases between the germline ends. The CDR3 consists of 15 residues. Germline CDR1 FNHDT, CDR2 SITEND (reference sequence). The covered CDR3 bases are TGTGCCAGCAGTCCAACAGGCAGAGGCAACACA. Amino acid sequence: CASSPTGRGNT. The whole CDR3 sequence reads CASSPTGRGNTEVFF.

The sample holds a few counts of this clone. Genes and germline are mouse. The read gets to within 4 residues of the CDR3 end, and the germline J gene fills in the rest. V is TRBV19 and J is TRBJ2-3, with D possibly TRBD1 on 6 matching bases. Trimming took off 0 bases at V and 3 bases at J, with 11 bases between the two ends. This CDR3 comprises 15 residues. CDR1 and CDR2 (germline): FNHDT, SITEND (reference sequence). CDR3: CASSIEDRLAETLYF. The covered CDR3 bases are TGTGCCAGCAGTATAGAAGACAGGCTGGCAGAA.

The sample holds a few counts of this clone. The genes and germline here are from mouse. The read gets to within 4 residues of the CDR3 end, and the germline J gene fills in the rest. The chain couples TRBV5 to TRBJ2-1; 14 bases are shared with TRBD2. Germline assignment: CDR1 LGHNA and CDR2 YNLKQL (reference sequence). This CDR3 spans 18 amino acids. The trim removed 2 bases at V and 0 bases at J, leaving 3 bases unmatched. The part of the CDR3 DNA that was read is TGTGCCAGCAGCCAACCGGGACTGGGGGGGCGTAACTATGCT. It translates to CASSQPGLGGRNYA. The full CDR3 sequence reads CASSQPGLGGRNYAEQFF.

As to this clone: Gene names and germline refer to mouse. With the read ending 4 residues before the CDR3 end, the germline J gene is used to fill in that end. This chain uses TRBV19 with TRBJ2-7, with TRBD1 matching over 9 bases. This CDR3 is built from 13 residues. The germline CDR1 and CDR2 sequences are FNHDT and SITEND (reference sequence). The DNA read from the CDR3 is TGTGCCAGCCTAGAGGGACAGGGATAT. Translating gives CASLEGQGY. Given in full, the CDR3 is CASLEGQGYEQYF.

This clone was seen a handful of times. All gene names here are mouse names. The CDR3 end lies 4 residues beyond the end of the read and is filled in from the germline J gene. The chain carries TRBV13-1 and TRBJ2-1; D uncertain. CDR1 NSHNY and CDR2 SYGAGN come from the germline V gene. Trimming removed 0 bases from V and 6 bases from J, with 4 bases in between. The CDR3 runs to 12 residues. The CDR3 reads CASSDDFAEQFF. The sequenced CDR3 bases are TGTGCCAGCAGTGATGACTTTGCT.

Note on this clone: Gene names and germline match the mouse. The observed sequence ends 4 residues before the CDR3 terminus, with the missing tail filled in from the germline J gene. The V and J genes are TRBV19 and TRBJ2-3; tentatively, D is TRBD2 (6 bases). Germline CDR1 FNHDT, CDR2 SITEND (reference sequence). V was shortened by 6 bases and J by 0 bases, with 11 bases between the two germline ends. This CDR3 is built from 14 residues. CDR3 region: CASTSGTSAETLYF. CDR3 DNA (partial): TGTGCCAGCACCTCCGGGACTAGTGCAGAA.

This clone was picked up a small number of times. The gene symbols are mouse symbols. The observed sequence ends 4 residues before the CDR3 terminus, with the missing tail filled in from the germline J gene. The rearrangement uses TRBV5 and TRBJ2-1; D not certain. The germline CDR1 and CDR2 sequences are LGHNA and YNLKQL (reference sequence). V lost 0 bases to trimming and J lost 6 bases, with 6 bases between them. The CDR3 covers 13 residues. The CDR3 protein is CASSQDKGAEQFF. The covered CDR3 bases are TGTGCCAGCAGCCAAGATAAGGGTGCT.

About this clone itself: Gene names denote mouse genes. The read is 4 residues too short to cover the CDR3 end, so that end is filled in from the germline J gene. The chain has TRBV1 and TRBJ2-7, with 9 positions matching TRBD1. This CDR3 has 14 residues. Germline V CDR1 and CDR2: NSQYPW, LRSPGD (reference sequence). V dropped 3 bases and J dropped 2; count of bases not matched to a gene: 2. This CDR3 is CTCSAGTGPYEQYF. The sequenced CDR3 bases are TGCACCTGCAGTGCCGGGACAGGGCCCTAT. Supplemented by reference TRBV1 and TRBJ2-7, the full variable domain reads VTLLEQNPRWRLVPRGQAVNLRCILKNSQYPWMSWYQQDLQKQLQWLFTLRSPGDKEVKSLPGADYLATRVTDTELRLQVANMSQGRTLYCTCSAGTGPYEQYFGPGTRLTVL.

This clone was seen ten or more times. These gene names are mouse names. The read is 4 residues too short to cover the CDR3 end, so that end is filled in from the germline J gene. J is TRBJ1-2 and V is TRBV12-1; 9 positions agree with TRBD1. CDR1 SGHSN and CDR2 HYEKVE come from the germline V gene. The CDR3 is 14 residues long. Trimming at V came to 2 bases and at J to 2 bases, leaving 2 bases not matched to a gene. CDR3 sequence reads: CASSRTGVNSDYTF. Incomplete CDR3 DNA: TGTGCCAGCTCTCGGACAGGGGTGAACTCC.

Remarks on this clone: Each gene name is a mouse one. The CDR3 extends 4 residues past the end of the read, so its final part is completed from the germline J gene. V is TRBV13-1 and J is TRBJ2-5; 9 nucleotides agree with TRBD1. The CDR3 contains 14 residues. Per the germline V gene, CDR1 is NSHNY and CDR2 is SYGAGN. The CDR3 is CASSDATGGDTQYF. The sequenced CDR3 bases are TGTGCCAGCAGTGATGCGACAGGGGGGGAC.

In the case of this clone: The germline and genes are mouse ones. The observed sequence ends 4 residues before the CDR3 terminus, with the missing tail filled in from the germline J gene. The rearrangement joins TRBV13-1 to TRBJ2-5; D perhaps matches TRBD1 (6 bases). Germline values: CDR1 NSHNY, CDR2 SYGAGN. CDR3 length equals 13 residues. CDR3 DNA, as far as it was read: TGTGCCAGCAGCGTACAGGGTTGGGAC. As protein: CASSVQGWD. The full CDR3 protein reads CASSVQGWDTQYF.

This clone came up a few times. The listed genes are named as in mouse. The read stops 4 residues short of the end of the CDR3; the missing end is completed from the germline J gene. V is TRBV1 and J is TRBJ2-1, with 8 bases fitting TRBD2. From germline, CDR1 is NSQYPW and CDR2 LRSPGD (reference sequence). CDR3 size: 16 residues. After removal of 0 bases from V and 3 bases from J, the junction contained 4 bases not matched to a gene. This CDR3 is CTCSAEVGGGYAEQFF. The CDR3 DNA, read in part, is TGCACCTGCAGTGCAGAGGTGGGGGGGGGCTATGCT.